This T cell receptor beta chain comes out of a study of blood T cell repertoires in COVID-19. Study summary: T cells, B-cell-depleted T cells, or PBMCs provided the cDNA or gDNA that served as material.

Measured with immunoSEQ multiplex PCR; TCRdb has only the in-frame clones, and not every one. The table lists about 300,000 clones, around 86% of them singletons. The ends were cut back, 4 bases at V and 5 bases at J, with 12 bases in the middle. Germline V lookup: CDR1 LGHDT, CDR2 YNNKEL (reference sequence). The CDR3 contains 14 residues. The gene calls are TRBV3-1 (or the pseudogene TRBV3-2) and TRBJ1-5, with D uncertain. The sample consisted of peripheral blood. This sequence was found in a man aged 65-85 years with acute or convalescent COVID-19. CDR3 in DNA: TGTGCCAGCAGCCCTATAGGGAGCCATCAGCCCCAGCATTTT. Protein product: CASSPIGSHQPQHF.